The present T cell receptor (beta chain) was sequenced within a study of PD-1 blockade in classical Hodgkin lymphoma. Regarding this clone: The antigen is undetermined.

Findings of the study overall: Among the patients, those starting nivolumab under 1 year after ASCT were excluded. Sources of repertoire differences remain undefined, possibly disease activity or prior therapy. CD4+ but not CD8+ TCR diversity rose significantly by C4D1. Patients who responded completely had about the same baseline diversity as newly diagnosed patients.

Described time point: cycle 4 day 1 (C4D1), after about 6 weeks of nivolumab. Each patient relapsed following autologous stem cell transplantation, and prior brentuximab vedotin exposure differed. Using immunoSEQ multiplex PCR, the repertoire was profiled, and TCRdb retains in-frame clones only, with some absent. This table has tens of thousands of clones, 60% to 80% appearing once. Germline V gene sequence: CDR1 MDHEN, CDR2 SYDVKM. The CDR3 has 11 amino acids. V was cut by 7 bases and J by 3 bases, with 7 bases left in between. The source is a human donor with classical Hodgkin lymphoma. This sequence joins TRBV28 and TRBJ2-7; D ambiguous. The sample here was peripheral blood mononuclear cells (PBMCs), taken before the fourth cycle of nivolumab. The CDR3 region has the DNA TGTGCCAGCAAACAGTACTACGAGCAGTACTTC. This encodes CASKQYYEQYF. The full variable domain, rest sourced from reference TRBV28 and TRBJ2-7, is DVKVTQSSRYLVKRTGEKVFLECVQDMDHENMFWYRQDPGLGLRLIYFSYDVKMKEKGDIPEGYSVSREKKERFSLILESASTNQTSMYLCASKQYYEQYFGPGTRLTVT.